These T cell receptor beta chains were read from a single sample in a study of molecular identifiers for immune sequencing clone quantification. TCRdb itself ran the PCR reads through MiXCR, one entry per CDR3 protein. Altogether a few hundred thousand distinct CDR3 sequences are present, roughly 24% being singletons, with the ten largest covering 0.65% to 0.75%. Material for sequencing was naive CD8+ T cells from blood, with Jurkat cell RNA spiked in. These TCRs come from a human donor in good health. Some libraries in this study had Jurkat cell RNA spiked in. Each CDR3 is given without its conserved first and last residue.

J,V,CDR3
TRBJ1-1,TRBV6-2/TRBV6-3,ASNTGPMNTEAF
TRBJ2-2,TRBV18,ASSPPESVYVELF
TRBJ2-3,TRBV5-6,ASSLKSGYFTDTQY
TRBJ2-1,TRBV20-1,SARAGLSNYNEQF
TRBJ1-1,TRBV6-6,ASSYSGVGEAF
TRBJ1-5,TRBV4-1,ASSQGTSLPQH
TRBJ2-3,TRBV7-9,ASSSQELAAYTQY
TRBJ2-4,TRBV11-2,ASSSGQGENIQY
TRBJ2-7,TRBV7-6,ASSLARHRGTYEQY
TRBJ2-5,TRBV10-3,AISEVSQETQY
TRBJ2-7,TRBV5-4,ASSPRDAYLGEQY
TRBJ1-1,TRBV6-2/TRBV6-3,ASSWMNTKAF
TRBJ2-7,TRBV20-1,SAWDMSSYEQY
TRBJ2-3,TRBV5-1,ASNEEGGRDTQY
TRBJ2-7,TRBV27,ASSLSGDAYEQY
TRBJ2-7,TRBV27,ASSFQGEVGEQY
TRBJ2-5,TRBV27,ASRARTSGGWETQY
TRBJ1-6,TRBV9,ASSVGGSPLH
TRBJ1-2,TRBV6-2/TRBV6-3,ASSYQGILDGYT
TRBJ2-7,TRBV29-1,SVEDVTGHNYEQY
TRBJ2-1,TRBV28,ASSSRDNNEQF
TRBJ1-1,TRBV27,ASSLIGTGLNTEAF
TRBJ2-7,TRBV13,AGSLAGTGHYEQY
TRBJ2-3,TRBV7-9,ASSPPPEGISTDTQY
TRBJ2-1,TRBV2,ASSPGYEQF
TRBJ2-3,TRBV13,ASSLANTDTQY
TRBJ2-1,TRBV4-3,ASSLPLAGFDNEQF
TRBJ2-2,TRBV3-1,ASSQVDPVGTGELF
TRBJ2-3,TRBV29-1,SVEDDGGSGQSFWADTQY
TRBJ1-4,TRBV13,ASSSWGRRNEKLF
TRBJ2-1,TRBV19,ASGPPGQVRNEQF
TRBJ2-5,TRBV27,ASSSGASRQETQY
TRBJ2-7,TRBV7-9,ASSLEGSGSEQY
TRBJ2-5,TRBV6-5,ASSYEAGGLQSETQY
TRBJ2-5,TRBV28,ASSRLGGPKY
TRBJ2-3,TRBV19,ASRYGRTDTQY
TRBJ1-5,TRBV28,ASSKQQGSGLGNPPPH
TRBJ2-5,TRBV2,ARSSGQGQEPQY
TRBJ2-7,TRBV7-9,ASSLEQRRYEQY
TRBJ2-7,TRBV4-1,ASSSQTGSREQY
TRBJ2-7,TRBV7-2,ASSDPGQGSPEQY
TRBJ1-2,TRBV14,ASSRRQDLSLYGYT
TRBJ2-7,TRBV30,AWRELSEQY
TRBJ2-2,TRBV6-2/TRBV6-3,ASSYLHQPGELF
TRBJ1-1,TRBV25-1,ASSEIGTFEAF
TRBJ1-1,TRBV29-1,SVTGAVTEAF
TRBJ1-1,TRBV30,AWISKGAFNTEAF
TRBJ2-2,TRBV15,ATSSLTGAAGELF
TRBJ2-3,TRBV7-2,ASSLVLAGSTDTQY
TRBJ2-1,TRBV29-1,SVGGLATVNEQF
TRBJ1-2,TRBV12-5,ASGLYSNYGYT
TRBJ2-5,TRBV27,ASSYRNTGGRAPQY
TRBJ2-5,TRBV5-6,ASSRDSQETQY
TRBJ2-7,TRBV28,ASSFPEYEQY
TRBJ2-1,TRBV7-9,ASSRPPHNEQF